This T cell receptor (beta chain) comes out of a study of cytomegalovirus exposure and HLA in healthy donors (dated by TCRdb to between 2016 and 2019). Regarding the complete study: An earlier analysis of 587 of the donors reported roughly 300 Gb of sequence data and about 120 million unique TCR beta sequences obtained from roughly 180 million T cells. Approximately 300 gigabases of sequencing data and approximately 85 million unique TCR sequences were included in an early release covering around 650 HLA-typed donors. Of the 300 to 500 genotyped donors, roughly 80% were placed in the genetic ancestry cluster associated with self-reported Caucasian donors. The study aimed to test whether signatures of past pathogen exposure could be identified by cataloging public T cell receptors. The study profiled the T cell repertoires of approximately 700 subjects by immunosequencing and related them to cytomegalovirus serostatus. Along with the roughly 700-subject first cohort, a separate validation cohort of more than 90 different subjects was used. To predict cytomegalovirus infection status, the study brought together high-throughput TCR immunosequencing, statistical association of individual TCRs with disease status, and machine learning. A later analysis re-analyzed previously published TCR beta repertoires from 666 donors and added high-resolution HLA genotyping to study TCR occurrence patterns. Rather than using new phenotypic data, the later analysis identified candidate immune exposures from TCR beta sequences and from how often those sequences occurred across donors. An earlier analysis of several hundred of the donors applied high-throughput TCR beta sequencing to assess whether each TCR beta V gene segment acted as functional or pseudogenic. Donor age, sex, ethnicity and CMV serostatus were compiled alongside the repertoire data. Genome-wide SNP genotypes for about three fifths of the roughly 700 donors were used in a later genetic analysis, which treated that subset as a discovery cohort. Every discovery cohort repertoire had been produced on one sequencing platform. Class I and class II HLA loci were covered by the typing at four-digit resolution. Typing coverage varied by locus: roughly 629-640 donors for A, B, C, DRB1 and DQB1; more than 500 for DQA1; more than 600 for DPA1; approximately 490 for DPB1. Roughly 5 DR-DQ haplotypes were handled as single units for association and clustering, since linkage in the cohort was strong. On average, about 200,000 unique TCR beta nucleotide sequences were sequenced per donor among several hundred genotyped donors of the cohort, with about 19% of those sequences being non-productive.

The cohort comprised 550 to 700 healthy bone marrow donors. All cohort members were sampled while nominally healthy, although unrecorded immune exposures were likely present. The donor was CMV seropositive and belonged to the group of 250 to 300 seropositive cohort members. A peripheral blood sample was collected from each donor, and TCR beta sequencing was performed on peripheral blood mononuclear cells. Genomic DNA was extracted from the blood cell samples with the Qiagen DNeasy Blood Extraction Kit. Note on this clone: Its cognate antigen has yet to be identified. No base-level quality is on record; no much larger clone is a single base apart.

General conclusions and limits of the study: Linkage disequilibrium might explain the correlated functional status among segregating V segments, but an unknown experimental factor could not be ruled out. According to the authors, the approach could potentially be generalized to other disease states and immunological phenotypes. Because counts were too low, about 15 rarely observed V segments, including chromosome 9 orphons, were left out of the earlier analysis of 587 of the donors. In a later genetic analysis, a missense DCLRE1C variant was associated with V-gene and J-gene trimming of TCR beta chains, and the association was replicated in an independent cohort. Some IMGT-functional V segments, including TRBV6-2 and TRBV6-3, could not be told apart with the 87-base-pair reads, so those segments were excluded. A further reported finding was that TCR beta sequences accurately predicted the HLA-A and HLA-B alleles for most subjects in the first cohort. The classifier was reported to diagnose cytomegalovirus status with high specificity and sensitivity in both the original cohort and the validation cohort. At a false discovery rate of 0.05, a later analysis linked approximately 18,000 TCR beta sequences to specific HLA alleles. A later analysis found that TCR association rates varied across HLA loci, with DRB1 alleles showing the most associated TCRs and HLA-C alleles the fewest. In an earlier analysis of 587 of the donors, most TCR beta V segments appeared in productive rearrangements about 87% or about 30% of the time, broadly matching IMGT annotations. Presence/absence analyses assumed roughly uniform sequencing depth across donors, an assumption that may not hold. While some public TCRs were present in many individuals, most TCR sequences turned up only very rarely across donors. The only immune exposure information available for the cohort was CMV serostatus. Strong co-occurrence of HLA alleles, especially DR and DQ, made assigning TCR associations to individual alleles difficult. The study gave a list of 150 to 200 TCR beta chains associated with cytomegalovirus. In this cohort, only TCR beta chains were sequenced, and detectable features were limited by the absence of alpha or paired-chain data. In a later analysis, HLA-associated TCR beta chains were found to be more clonally expanded and to have lower generation probabilities than equally common non-associated chains. The sequencing pipeline was judged likely to have produced a cluster of highly shared sequence variants as a technical artifact. According to a later analysis, parvovirus B19, influenza, CMV and Epstein-Barr virus appeared linked to several top co-occurrence clusters. Because some donors lacked HLA typing at each locus, the association tests relied only on the typed subset. In a later genetic analysis, fewer N-insertions in productive TCRs were reported among donors in an Asian-associated ancestry cluster than the approximately 710-donor mean. In vitro tests confirmed that a few of the cytomegalovirus-associated TCR beta chains recognize cytomegalovirus antigens. According to a later analysis, most CMV-associated TCR beta chains appeared to be HLA-restricted, and the HLA associations seemed to be driven largely by CMV exposure.

Receptor libraries were prepared by the immunoSEQ multiplex PCR assay. For the multiplex PCR, a mixture combining 60 forward primers for TCR Vbeta segments and 13 reverse primers for TCR Jbeta segments was used. Amplification of the CDR3 region of rearranged TCR beta genes was performed with a multiplex PCR assay on genomic DNA. On the Illumina HiSeq System, the amplified TCR beta libraries were sequenced as 87-base-pair reads. As for the authors' bioinformatics: Across the roughly 640 repertoires, a later analysis counted 80 million or so unique TCR beta chains, some 11 million of which were shared by at least two donors. Raw reads were error-corrected and collapsed into unique sequences with a nearest-neighbor algorithm that merged closely related sequences to remove PCR and sequencing errors. CDR3 sequences were aligned to IMGT reference sequences to assign V, D and J gene segments. For a sequence to be retained, a match of at least six nucleotides was required to both a V gene segment and a J gene segment. A rearrangement was called productive if the CDR3 had no stop codons and remained in frame with V and J, and every other rearrangement was called non-productive. Following IMGT convention, CDR3 was defined as the stretch from the second conserved V-encoded cysteine up to the conserved J-encoded phenylalanine. The earlier analysis of about 620 of the donors excluded sequences that lacked an unambiguous match to a single V gene segment. In an earlier analysis of 450 to 750 of the donors, a V segment was called functional when productive rearrangements were above 56.7%, and segregating when the standard deviation between donors exceeded 5%. A statistical classification framework was developed to diagnose cytomegalovirus status using the catalog of TCR beta chain sequences. In a later analysis, V and J genes were assigned by comparing TCR nucleotide sequences against IMGT/GENE-DB human TR gene sequences. In a later analysis, CDR3 sequences and most-parsimonious VDJ recombination scenarios were assigned using the TCRdist pipeline. In a later analysis, every TCR beta chain was defined by the combination of its CDR3 amino acid sequence and its V-gene family, and reads without a unique V-gene family were dropped. To address suspected cross-contamination and a sequencing artifact, a later analysis removed 550 to 750 highly shared, low-generation-probability nucleotide sequences. In a later analysis, a clonal expansion index was calculated for each public chain from normalized within-repertoire ranks of inferred template counts. Generation probabilities in a later analysis came from a VDJ recombination model fitted to out-of-frame rearrangements, and those results were checked against IGoR. In a later analysis, hypergeometric tests were used to score TCR-TCR, TCR-HLA and TCR-CMV co-occurrence, with a repertoire-size bias correction applied to TCR pairs. A later analysis estimated false discovery rates by permuting HLA or CMV assignments 20 times. In a later analysis, co-occurring TCRs were grouped using DBSCAN, and TCRdist sequence similarity was added for clustering within HLA-allele-positive subsets. Repertoires with fewer than 30,000 or more than 120,000 public chains, plus five repertoires with anomalous nucleotide sharing, were excluded from co-occurrence clustering. This immuneACCESS table, as held by TCRdb, lists in-frame sequences with V and J called but not all clones. Of the missing ones, under half trace to an unresolved V gene in checked studies; the others have no known cause. The D gene and trimming were derived from the DNA, and the V and J assignments and clone size from that table. This sample lists roughly 90,000 clones; around four fifths were detected once. Clones ranked in the top ten supply roughly 3.4% of the sample.

The CDR3 covers 15 residues, taking in both the cysteine and the phenylalanine. Only CDR3 DNA is held: 45 bases, read in frame from base 1. V and J lose 3 bases and 5 bases, and a span of 20 bases separates them. The germline V gene (reference sequence) supplies CDR1 GTSNPN and CDR2 SVGIG. The sample consisted of PBMCs. The rearrangement combines TRBV30 with TRBJ2-7; possibly the D gene is TRBD1, per 5 matching bases. The source of this sequence is a man aged 25 to 40 in good health and CMV-seropositive. CDR3 region: CAWSDPIGVTDEQYF. In nucleotide form, the sequence is TGTGCCTGGAGCGATCCGATCGGTGTGACAGACGAGCAGTACTTC.